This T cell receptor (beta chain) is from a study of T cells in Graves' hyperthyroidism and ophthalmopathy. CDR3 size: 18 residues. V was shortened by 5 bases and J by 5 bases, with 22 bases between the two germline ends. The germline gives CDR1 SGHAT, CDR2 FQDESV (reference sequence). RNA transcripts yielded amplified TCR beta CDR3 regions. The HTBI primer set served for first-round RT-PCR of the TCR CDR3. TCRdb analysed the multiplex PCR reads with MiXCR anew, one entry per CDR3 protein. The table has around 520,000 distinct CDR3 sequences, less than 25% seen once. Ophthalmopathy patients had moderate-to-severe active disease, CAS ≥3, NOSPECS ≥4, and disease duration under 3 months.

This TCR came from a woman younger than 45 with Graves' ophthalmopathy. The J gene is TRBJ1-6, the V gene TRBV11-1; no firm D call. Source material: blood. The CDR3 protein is CASSRSMGRSFNNSPLHF. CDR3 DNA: TGTGCCAGCAGCCGATCGATGGGCAGAAGCTTCAATAATTCACCCCTCCACTTT.